Listed below are T cell receptor beta chains from one sample, sequenced in a study of OX40 agonist ivuxolimab in advanced cancers. Sequencing used immunoSEQ multiplex PCR; TCRdb keeps in-frame clones, though not all of them. The table has fewer than 200,000 clones, under 95% seen once; the top ten hold about 0.31%. The source material was CD4+ or CD8+ T cells sorted from blood, sampled in a trial of the OX40 agonist ivuxolimab. These receptor sequences come from an adult with an advanced solid tumor such as melanoma, head and neck, liver or kidney cancer. The conserved cysteine and the conserved F or W are not part of the CDR3 here.

V	J	length	CDR3
TRBV19	TRBJ2-7	10	ASGTSGYEQY
TRBV29-1	TRBJ2-7	12	SVGNRAASYEQY
TRBV11-1	TRBJ2-3	13	ASSRWGEGTDTQY
TRBV11-3	TRBJ2-3	15	ASSLGLAGGRTDTQY
TRBV18	TRBJ1-1	12	ASSRQGENTEAF
TRBV7-9	TRBJ1-2	13	ASSPRSREVYGYT
TRBV19	TRBJ2-7	14	ASSPRREHRSYEQY
TRBV9	TRBJ2-7	15	ASSARPGTGKDYEQY
TRBV11-2	TRBJ2-1	13	ASSYDGGAFNEQF
TRBV6-5	TRBJ1-1	12	ASSNRGLGTEAF
TRBV27	TRBJ1-2	12	ASSLGQYNYGYT
TRBV7-8	TRBJ1-2	13	ARRPRRGLNYGYT
TRBV29-1	TRBJ1-6	11	SVDNGPGSPLH
TRBV2	TRBJ2-4	16	ASSPGVWDRVAKNIQY
TRBV9	TRBJ2-1	12	ASSVGLEGSEQF
TRBV19	TRBJ2-1	15	ASKGVQGLSFYNEQF
TRBV6-1	TRBJ2-6	17	ASSEWAGGATTGANVLT
TRBV28	TRBJ1-2	10	ASIGGADGYT